A single sample gave rise to the 5 T cell receptor beta chains below, sequenced in a study of blood T cells in healthy people across ages. Primed by a sample-barcoded 5' primer and a J-beta primer mix, a second PCR proceeded for roughly 6 to 12 cycles. TCRdb itself ran the 5' RACE reads through MiXCR, one entry per CDR3 protein. The sample contains over a million distinct CDR3 sequences, roughly two fifths of which appear only once. The sample was blood. Receptors were obtained from a woman aged 18-29 years in good health.

This clonotype has a handful of counts. The V call is TRBV12-3 or TRBV12-4, the J call TRBJ1-1; D is unclear. This CDR3 has 11 residues. The ends were cut back, 4 bases at V and 3 bases at J, with 3 bases in the middle. The CDR3 coding sequence is TGTGCCAGCAGTTGGTACACTGAAGCTTTCTTT. Protein sequence: CASSWYTEAFF.

The chain joins TRBV9 to TRBJ1-2, with D hard to call. This CDR3 contains 12 residues. Germline V gene data show CDR1 as SGDLS and CDR2 as YYNGEE. With 7 bases removed from V and 10 bases from J, the gap between germline ends came to 17 bases. The CDR3 sequence: CASSEREGDYTF. CDR3 DNA sequence: TGTGCCAGCTCCGAGAGGGAGGGCGACTACACCTTC.

This sequence joins TRBV20-1 and TRBJ2-3; 7 nucleotides line up with TRBD2. V was clipped by 4 bases and J by 2 bases; unmatched bases: 3. Germline lookup yields CDR1 DFQATT and CDR2 SNEGSKA (reference sequence). This CDR3 spans 13 amino acids. This CDR3 is CSATGLLTDTQYF. CDR3 bases: TGCAGTGCTACGGGACTACTCACAGATACGCAGTATTTT.

This clonotype appeared a few times. This sequence joins TRBV27 and TRBJ2-2, with unresolved D. V lost 6 bases and J 3 bases, leaving 17 bases between the germline ends. Germline assignment: CDR1 MNHEY and CDR2 SMNVEV (reference sequence). CDR3 size: 16 residues. The chain's CDR3 is CASSLLLGLHTGELFF. As DNA, the CDR3 is TGTGCCAGCAGCCTTTTACTGGGGTTGCACACCGGGGAGCTGTTTTTT.

The chain recombines TRBV7-2 with TRBJ1-1; TRBD1 matches 9 bases. The V gene's germline CDR1 is SGHTA and CDR2 FQGNSA. The length of the CDR3 is 12 residues. The trim removed 5 bases at V and 12 bases at J, leaving 7 bases unmatched. DNA for the CDR3: TGTGCCAGCAGCCTACGGACAGGGGACTCTTTCTTT. This encodes CASSLRTGDSFF.